Reported below is one T cell receptor beta chain. These data originate in a study of blood T cell repertoires in COVID-19. Study summary: T cells, B-cell-depleted T cells, or PBMCs supplied cDNA or gDNA.

Per the original methods: Estimation of nucleated cell counts was performed using reference gene primer amplification. Clones were read by immunoSEQ multiplex PCR, and TCRdb kept only the in-frame ones, dropping some. The V and J calls and the clone size are those of that table, but D and trimming were determined from the DNA. The sample comprises a few hundred thousand clones, 89% of which are singletons, and around 9.5% rests with the top ten. Individuals aged about 18 to 89 years were recruited from around 22 US areas. Researchers sorted participants into cohorts using their self-reported clinical history. The origin of this receptor is a woman aged 40 to 55 who had recovered from COVID-19. The specimen was PBMCs or T cells enriched from blood (not recorded which).

This chain's CDR3 is CSVIQGSGELFF. CDR3 DNA: TGCAGCGTTATACAGGGTTCCGGGGAGCTGTTTTTT. The chain joins TRBV29-1 to TRBJ2-2, with D possibly being TRBD1 (6 bases). V lost 5 bases, J lost 6 bases, and 10 bases lay in between. This CDR3 region has 12 residues. Germline values: CDR1 SQVTM, CDR2 ANQGSEA.